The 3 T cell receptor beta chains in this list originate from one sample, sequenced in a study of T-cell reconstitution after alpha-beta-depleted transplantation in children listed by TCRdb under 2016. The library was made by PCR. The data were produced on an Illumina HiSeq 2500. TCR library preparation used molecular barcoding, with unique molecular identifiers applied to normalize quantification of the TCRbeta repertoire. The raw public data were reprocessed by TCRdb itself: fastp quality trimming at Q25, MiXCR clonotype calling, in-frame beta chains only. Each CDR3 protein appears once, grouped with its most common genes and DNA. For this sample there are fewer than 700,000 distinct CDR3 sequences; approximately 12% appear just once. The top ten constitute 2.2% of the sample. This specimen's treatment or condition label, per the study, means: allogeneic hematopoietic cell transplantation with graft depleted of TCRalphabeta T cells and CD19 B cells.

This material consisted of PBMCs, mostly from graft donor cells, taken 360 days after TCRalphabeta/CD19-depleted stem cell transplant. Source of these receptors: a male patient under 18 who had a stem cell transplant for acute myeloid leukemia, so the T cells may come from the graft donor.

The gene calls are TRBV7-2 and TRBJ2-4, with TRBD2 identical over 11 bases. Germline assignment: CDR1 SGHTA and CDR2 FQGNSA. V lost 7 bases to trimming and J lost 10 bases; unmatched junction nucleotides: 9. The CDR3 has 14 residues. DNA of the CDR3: TGTGCCAGCACAGTAGCGGGAGGGCCTCGAATTCAGTACTTC. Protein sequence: CASTVAGGPRIQYF.

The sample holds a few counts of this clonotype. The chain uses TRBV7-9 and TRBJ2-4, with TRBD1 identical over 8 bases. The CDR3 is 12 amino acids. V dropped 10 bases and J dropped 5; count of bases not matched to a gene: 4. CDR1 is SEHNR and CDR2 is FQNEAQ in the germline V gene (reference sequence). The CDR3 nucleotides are TGTGCCACGGACAGGGTCGAAAACATTCAGTACTTC. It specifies CATDRVENIQYF. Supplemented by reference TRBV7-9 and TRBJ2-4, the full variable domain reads DTGVSQNPRHKITKRGQNVTFRCDPISEHNRLYWYRQTLGQGPEFLTYFQNEAQLEKSRLLSDRFSAERPKGSFSTLEIQRTEQGDSAMYLCATDRVENIQYFGAGTRLSVL.

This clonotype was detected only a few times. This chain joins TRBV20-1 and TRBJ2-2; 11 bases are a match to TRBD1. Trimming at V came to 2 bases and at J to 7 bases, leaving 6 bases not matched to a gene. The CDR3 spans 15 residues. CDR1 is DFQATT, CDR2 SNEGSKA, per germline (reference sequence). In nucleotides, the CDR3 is TGCAGTGCTAGAAACCGGGACAGGGGGATCGGGGAGCTGTTTTTT. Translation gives CSARNRDRGIGELFF.